The subject of this entry is one T cell receptor (beta chain). Its antigen is not identified. This sample was included in a study of graft-versus-host responses after intestinal transplantation. Whole-study findings and limits: When patients had graft-donor T cell macrochimerism, their allografts held high graft-versus-host to host-versus-graft clonal ratios.

TCRdb keeps only in-frame clones here, not all; method: immunoSEQ multiplex PCR. The data contain tens of thousands of clones, approximately 92% of them seen just once; the ten biggest clones take up approximately 6%. The sample was PBMCs, taken 786 days after a first intestinal transplant, on the day of a second. This clonotype was sampled from a human patient who received an intestinal transplant, so some T cells may come from the graft donor.

The CDR3: CASKVSAGTYGYTF. As DNA, the CDR3 is TGTGCCAGTAAGGTCTCGGCAGGGACCTATGGCTACACCTTC. This chain connects TRBV19 to TRBJ1-2; possible D gene TRBD1, 5 bases. CDR3 length: 14 amino acids. Deletions cut 7 bases from V and 4 bases from J, with 16 bases between. CDR1 is LNHDA and CDR2 is SQIVND in the germline V gene (reference sequence).